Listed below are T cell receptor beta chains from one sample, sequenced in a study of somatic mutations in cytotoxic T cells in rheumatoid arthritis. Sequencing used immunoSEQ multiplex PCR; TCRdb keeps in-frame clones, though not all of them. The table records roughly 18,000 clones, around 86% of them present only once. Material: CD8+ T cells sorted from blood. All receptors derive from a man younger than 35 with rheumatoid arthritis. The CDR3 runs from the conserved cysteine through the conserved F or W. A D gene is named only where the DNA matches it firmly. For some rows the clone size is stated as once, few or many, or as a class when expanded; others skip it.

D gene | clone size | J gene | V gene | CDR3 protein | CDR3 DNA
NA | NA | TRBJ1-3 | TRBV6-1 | CASRLGQISGNTIYF | TGTGCCAGCAGACTCGGACAAATCTCTGGAAACACCATATATTTT
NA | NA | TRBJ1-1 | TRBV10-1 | CASSGYREGTEAFF | TGCGCCAGCAGTGGGTACAGGGAGGGCACTGAAGCTTTCTTT
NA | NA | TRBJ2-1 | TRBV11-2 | CASSSGLLYNEQFF | TGTGCCAGCAGCTCGGGACTGCTCTACAATGAGCAGTTCTTC
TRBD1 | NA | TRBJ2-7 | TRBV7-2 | CASSLGRGSNEQYF | TGTGCCAGCAGCTTAGGCAGGGGGAGTAACGAGCAGTACTTC
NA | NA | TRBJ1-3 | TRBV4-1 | CASSQGEGRAGNTIYF | TGCGCCAGCAGCCAAGGAGAAGGTCGCGCTGGAAACACCATATATTTT
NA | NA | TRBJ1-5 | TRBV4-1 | CASSQGVQGDQPQHF | TGCGCCAGCAGCCAAGGAGTTCAGGGTGATCAGCCCCAGCATTTT
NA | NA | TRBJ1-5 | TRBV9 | CASSAFDGGQPQHF | TGTGCCAGCAGCGCCTTTGACGGGGGTCAGCCCCAGCATTTT
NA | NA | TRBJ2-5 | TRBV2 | CASSEMDTGGWETQYF | TGTGCCAGCAGTGAAATGGATACAGGAGGGTGGGAGACCCAGTACTTC
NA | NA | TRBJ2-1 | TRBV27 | CASIFGNEQFF | TGTGCCAGCATTTTCGGGAATGAGCAGTTCTTC
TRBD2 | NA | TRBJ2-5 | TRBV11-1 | CASSPWTSGGEETQYF | TGTGCCAGCAGCCCCTGGACTAGCGGGGGGGAAGAGACCCAGTACTTC
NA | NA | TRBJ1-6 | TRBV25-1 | CASSEEYNSPLHF | TGTGCCAGCAGTGAAGAATATAATTCACCCCTCCACTTT
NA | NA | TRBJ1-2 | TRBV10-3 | CAISGAKDYGYTF | TGTGCCATCAGTGGGGCGAAAGACTATGGCTACACCTTC
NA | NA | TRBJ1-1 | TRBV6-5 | CASSSGRDTEAFF | TGTGCCAGCAGTTCGGGCAGGGACACTGAAGCTTTCTTT
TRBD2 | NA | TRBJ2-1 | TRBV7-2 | CASSYTSGGSPVYNEQFF | TGTGCCAGCAGCTACACTAGCGGGGGGTCACCCGTCTACAATGAGCAGTTCTTC
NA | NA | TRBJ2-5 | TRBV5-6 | CASSFGQTTKETQYF | TGTGCCAGCAGCTTTGGACAGACAACTAAGGAGACCCAGTACTTC
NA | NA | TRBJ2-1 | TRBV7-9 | CASSLLDNEQFF | TGTGCCAGCAGCTTGCTGGACAATGAGCAGTTCTTC
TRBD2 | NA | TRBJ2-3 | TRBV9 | CASTGGGITDTQYF | TGTGCCAGCACCGGGGGGGGGATAACAGATACGCAGTATTTT
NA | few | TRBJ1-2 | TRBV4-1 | CASSQDQGYYGYTF | TGCGCCAGCAGCCAAGATCAGGGCTACTATGGCTACACCTTC
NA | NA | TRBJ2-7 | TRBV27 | CASSTGYTHEQYF | TGTGCCAGTTCTACAGGGTATACCCACGAGCAGTACTTC
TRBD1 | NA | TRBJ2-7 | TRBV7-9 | CASSVGQTNYEQYF | TGTGCCAGCAGCGTGGGACAGACGAACTACGAGCAGTACTTC
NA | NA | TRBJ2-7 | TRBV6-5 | CASSYEGGSYEQYF | TGTGCCAGCAGTTACGAGGGGGGTTCCTACGAGCAGTACTTC
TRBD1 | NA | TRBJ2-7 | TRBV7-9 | CASSLGDRVGYEQYF | TGTGCCAGCAGCTTAGGGGACAGGGTCGGCTACGAGCAGTACTTC
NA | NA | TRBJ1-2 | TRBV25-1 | CASSEVGSNYGYTF | TGTGCCAGCAGTGAAGTCGGCAGTAACTATGGCTACACCTTC
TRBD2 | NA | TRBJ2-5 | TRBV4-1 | CASSLGTSGGGRGFETQYF | TGCGCCAGCAGCCTGGGGACTAGCGGGGGGGGCCGTGGATTTGAGACCCAGTACTTC
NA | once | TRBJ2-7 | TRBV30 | CAWRANREQYF | TGTGCCTGGAGAGCCAATCGCGAGCAGTACTTC
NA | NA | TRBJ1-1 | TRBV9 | CASSVKGVMNTEAFF | TGTGCCAGCAGCGTAAAGGGGGTAATGAACACTGAAGCTTTCTTT
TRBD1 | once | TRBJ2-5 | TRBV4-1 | CASSQDNRGIETQYF | TGCGCCAGCAGCCAAGATAACAGGGGAATAGAGACCCAGTACTTC
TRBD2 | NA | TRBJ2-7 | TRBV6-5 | CASSQGGSGGYEQYF | TGTGCCAGCAGCCAAGGGGGTAGCGGGGGGTACGAGCAGTACTTC
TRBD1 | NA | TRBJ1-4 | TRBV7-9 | CASSQGDRPNEKLFF | TGTGCCAGCAGCCAAGGGGACAGGCCTAATGAAAAACTGTTTTTT
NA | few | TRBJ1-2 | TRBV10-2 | CASSVRGEAYGYTF | TGCGCCAGCAGCGTCAGAGGGGAGGCCTATGGCTACACCTTC
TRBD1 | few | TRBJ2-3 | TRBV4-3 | CASSPGTGHTDTQYF | TGCGCCAGCAGTCCCGGGACAGGACACACAGATACGCAGTATTTT
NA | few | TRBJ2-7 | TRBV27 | CASSLIPPGEQYF | TGTGCCAGCAGTTTAATCCCTCCCGGAGAGCAGTACTTC
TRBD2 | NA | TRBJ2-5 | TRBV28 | CASIVSSGGAGETQYF | TGTGCCAGCATTGTGTCTAGCGGGGGGGCTGGGGAGACCCAGTACTTC
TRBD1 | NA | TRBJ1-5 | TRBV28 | CASSLGTAKGSNQPQHF | TGTGCCAGCAGTTTAGGGACAGCAAAAGGGAGCAATCAGCCCCAGCATTTT
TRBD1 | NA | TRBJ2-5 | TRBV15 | CATLESDRGRETQYF | TGTGCCACCCTCGAAAGTGACAGGGGGCGAGAGACCCAGTACTTC
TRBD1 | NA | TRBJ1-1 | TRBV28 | CASSLSSTGLEAEAFF | TGTGCCAGCAGTTTATCGTCGACAGGGCTAGAGGCTGAAGCTTTCTTT
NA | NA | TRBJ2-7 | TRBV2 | CASSEADGNYEQYF | TGTGCCAGCAGTGAAGCAGACGGTAACTACGAGCAGTACTTC
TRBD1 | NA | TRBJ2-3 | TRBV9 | CASSGVTGTGDEATDTQYF | TGTGCCAGCAGCGGAGTTACCGGGACAGGGGACGAGGCAACAGATACGCAGTATTTT
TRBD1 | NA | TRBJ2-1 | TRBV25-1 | CASSEERPGQGSYNEQFF | TGTGCCAGCAGTGAAGAGAGACCGGGACAGGGTAGCTACAATGAGCAGTTCTTC
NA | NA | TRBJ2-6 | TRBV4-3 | CASSQGGANVLTF | TGCGCCAGCAGCCAAGGCGGGGCCAACGTCCTGACTTTC
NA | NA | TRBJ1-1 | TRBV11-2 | CASSLDGQYTEAFF | TGTGCCAGCAGCTTAGATGGACAGTACACTGAAGCTTTCTTT
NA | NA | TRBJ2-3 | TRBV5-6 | CASSLGYLSTDTQYF | TGTGCCAGCAGCTTGGGCTACCTAAGCACAGATACGCAGTATTTT
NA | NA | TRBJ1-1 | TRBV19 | CASSINIGRRTEAFF | TGTGCCAGTAGTATTAATATAGGGCGGCGAACTGAAGCTTTCTTT
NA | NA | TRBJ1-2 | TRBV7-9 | CASSLATVNYGYTF | TGTGCCAGCAGCTTAGCGACAGTTAACTATGGCTACACCTTC
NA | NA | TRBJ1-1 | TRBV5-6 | CASSLEGTEAFF | TGTGCCAGCAGCTTGGAGGGGACTGAAGCTTTCTTT
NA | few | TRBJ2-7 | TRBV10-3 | CAISEDEYEQYF | TGTGCCATCAGTGAGGATGAGTACGAGCAGTACTTC